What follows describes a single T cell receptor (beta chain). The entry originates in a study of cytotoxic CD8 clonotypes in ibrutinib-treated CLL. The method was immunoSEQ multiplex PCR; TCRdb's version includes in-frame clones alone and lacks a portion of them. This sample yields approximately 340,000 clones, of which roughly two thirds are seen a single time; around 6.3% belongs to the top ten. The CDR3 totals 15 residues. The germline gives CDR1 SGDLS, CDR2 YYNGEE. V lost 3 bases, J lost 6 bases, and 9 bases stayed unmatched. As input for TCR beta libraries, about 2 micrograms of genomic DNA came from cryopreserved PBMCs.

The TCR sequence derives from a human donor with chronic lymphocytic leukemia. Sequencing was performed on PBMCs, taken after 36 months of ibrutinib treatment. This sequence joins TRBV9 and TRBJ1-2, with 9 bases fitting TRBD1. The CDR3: CASSAPGQGMHGYTF. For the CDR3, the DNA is TGTGCCAGCAGCGCCCCGGGACAGGGAATGCATGGCTACACCTTC.